Sequencing of this T cell receptor (beta chain) was carried out in a study of neoadjuvant nivolumab and ipilimumab in lung cancer. Study results and limitations: Only two of four nivolumab-treated tumors gained richness and clonality by surgery. Higher pretherapy blood TCR richness went with higher resected-tumor richness.

The CDR3 is 15 residues long. The V gene's germline CDR1 is SSHAT and CDR2 FNYEAQ (reference sequence). Assay: immunoSEQ multiplex PCR; the TCRdb copy retains only in-frame clones and omits some. The data hold 40,000 to 55,000 clones, with around 88% observed a single time. As concerns this clone: As yet, its antigen is unknown. One end of the junction does not line up with germline, which may come from a read error.

Sequencing used blood, obtained before neoadjuvant nivolumab, alone or with ipilimumab. V is TRBV7-7 and J is TRBJ2-7, with D unresolved. This receptor was identified in an adult with non-small cell lung cancer. Some clones in this sample may be carry-over from other donors' samples. The CDR3 sequence: CASSLADGYSYEQYF. In DNA form, the CDR3 reads TGTGCTAGCAGCTTAGCAGATGGATACTCCTACGAGCAGTACTTC.